Listed below are T cell receptor beta chains from one sample, sequenced in a study of cytomegalovirus exposure and HLA in healthy donors. The repertoire was sequenced with immunoSEQ multiplex PCR; TCRdb's copy has only in-frame clones and lacks some. Of a few hundred thousand clones listed, 86% are singletons. The sequenced sample was PBMCs. The receptors stem from a woman aged 18-30 years in good health and CMV-seronegative. CDR3s include the opening cysteine and the closing phenylalanine or tryptophan. The order of the fields is clone size, J gene, D gene, CDR3 length, V gene, CDR3 protein, CDR3 DNA. The D gene is left open where the match is weak. Size tells how often a clone was seen (once, few, many) or the class of an expanded clone, and some rows leave it out.

>-|TRBJ2-1|-|17|TRBV15
CATSRDRGTDWGNEQFF
TGTGCCACCAGCAGAGACCGGGGGACAGACTGGGGCAATGAGCAGTTCTTC
>once|TRBJ1-1|TRBD1|16|TRBV5-4
CASSLDRGRSETEAFF
TGTGCCAGCAGCTTGGACAGGGGGCGGTCGGAGACTGAAGCTTTCTTT
>-|TRBJ2-7|-|14|TRBV5-6
CASSLGGLIYEQYF
TGTGCCAGCAGCCTGGGGGGCTTAATTTACGAGCAGTACTTC
>-|TRBJ1-5|-|13|TRBV28
CASSGRRDQPQHF
TGTGCCAGCAGCGGACGCAGGGATCAGCCCCAGCATTTT
>few|TRBJ2-7|-|13|TRBV27
CASSSSGSYEQYF
-
>-|TRBJ2-7|TRBD2|13|TRBV2
CASSRGGLYEQYF
TGTGCCAGCAGTCGGGGGGGTCTCTACGAGCAGTACTTC
>-|TRBJ2-7|-|12|TRBV5-6
CASSLTGYEQYF
TGTGCCAGCAGCTTGACAGGGTACGAGCAGTACTTC
>once|TRBJ1-5|-|14|TRBV7-2
CASSQLGRNQPQHF
TGTGCCAGCAGCCAACTGGGGAGAAATCAGCCCCAGCATTTT
>-|TRBJ1-1|-|12|TRBV18
CASLRGNTEAFF
TGTGCCAGTCTCAGGGGGAACACTGAAGCTTTCTTT
>-|TRBJ2-1|TRBD1|18|TRBV11-2
CASSPIHMTGGVYNEQFF
TGTGCCAGCAGCCCCATCCACATGACAGGGGGCGTCTACAATGAGCAGTTCTTC
>-|TRBJ1-1|TRBD1|16|TRBV4-1
CASSQVGQGVNTEAFF
TGCGCCAGCAGCCAAGTGGGACAGGGAGTGAACACTGAAGCTTTCTTT
>-|TRBJ2-7|TRBD1|13|TRBV11-2
CASSTTGAYEQYF
TGTGCCAGCAGCACAACAGGGGCCTACGAGCAGTACTTC